The T cell receptor beta chain under discussion was sequenced for a study of glioma-infiltrating T cells. The wider study: Blood libraries targeted about 4- to 10-fold coverage of roughly 1 million T cells. The study, taken as a whole, reports: Above-expected tissue-blood divergence occurred in all gliomas, most in low-grade ones. Shared blood CDR3 signature motifs marked patients with low tissue-blood divergence.

CDR3 length: 12 residues. Trimming stripped 7 bases from V and 2 bases from J, with 11 bases between. The germline V gene encodes CDR1 DFQATT and CDR2 SNEGSKA (reference sequence). Amplification of TCR alpha and beta CDR3 regions from RNA used iRepertoire nested multiplex PCR. TCRdb redid the calling of the multiplex PCR reads with MiXCR, one entry per CDR3 protein. Counted here are roughly 350,000 distinct CDR3 sequences, around 38% occurring once; the ten biggest clones make up 12%. Concerning this clonotype itself: The antigen is undetermined.

The clonotype comes from a human donor with low-grade glioma or glioblastoma, undergoing nonglioma brain surgery, or in good health (not recorded which). The chain links TRBV20-1 to TRBJ1-1; a possible D gene is TRBD1 (6 bases). The sequencing input was glioma tissue, nonneoplastic brain tissue, or PBMCs (not recorded which). The CDR3 sequence is CSVTRGNTEAFF. In DNA, the CDR3 is TGCAGTGTTACCAGGGGTAACACTGAAGCTTTCTTT.